Below, 28 T cell receptor beta chains from the same sample are listed, as sequenced in a study of shared clonotypes between healthy human individuals. TCRdb's table, derived via immunoSEQ multiplex PCR, lists solely in-frame clones and lacks some. The sample comprises 980,000 or so clones, 76% of which are singletons, and around 1.4% rests with the top ten. Sequences were obtained from memory CD4+ T cells sorted from blood. The subset here: CD45RA-negative fraction. These TCRs come from a man aged 18 to 35 in good health.

The rearrangement uses TRBV5-4 and TRBJ1-2; D remains unclear. CDR1 and CDR2 (germline): SGHNT, YYREEE (reference sequence). Trimming pared 4 bases from V and 4 bases from J, leaving 20 bases between. This CDR3 is 16 amino acids long. CDR3 DNA: TGTGCCAGCAGCCTACCAACCGGTGAGGGCCCCTATGGCTACACCTTC. Encoded protein: CASSLPTGEGPYGYTF.

The chain employs TRBV7-2 and TRBJ2-2; 10 positions agree with TRBD2. In germline, CDR1 is SGHTA, CDR2 FQGNSA. The CDR3 is 16 residues long. The J segment lost 7 bases and the V segment lost 5 bases, leaving 10 bases of the junction unmatched. CDR3 DNA sequence: TGTGCCAGCAGCATAGAGGGACTAGCGTTGGGCGGGGAGCTGTTTTTT. It translates to CASSIEGLALGGELFF.

This clone has only a few counts. The chain employs TRBV29-1 and TRBJ2-5, with 11 bases that match TRBD1. From germline, CDR1 is SQVTM and CDR2 ANQGSEA. This CDR3 region has 15 residues. With 5 bases clipped from V and 3 bases from J, the junction kept 8 bases outside the gene matches. The CDR3 protein is CSVRPGTGGEETQYF. The CDR3, as DNA: TGCAGCGTTCGTCCCGGGACAGGGGGGGAAGAGACCCAGTACTTC.

This clone has more than one count but fewer than ten. The rearrangement joins TRBV7-9 to TRBJ1-5; the D gene is possibly TRBD1 (5 bases). With 3 bases removed from V and 11 bases from J, the gap between germline ends came to 8 bases. Germline values: CDR1 SEHNR, CDR2 FQNEAQ (reference sequence). The CDR3 is made up of 11 amino acids. The CDR3 nucleotides are TGTGCCAGCAGCTTGGGGGGAGCCCAGCATTTT. This gives the protein CASSLGGAQHF.

This rearrangement joins TRBV11-2 to TRBJ1-2; D is undetermined. V was shortened by 4 bases and J by 4 bases, with 10 bases between the two germline ends. The CDR3 spans 13 residues. Germline V CDR1 and CDR2: SGHAT, FQNNGV. The DNA for the CDR3 is TGTGCCAGCAGCTCGCCGGAGGTCTATGGCTACACCTTC. This encodes CASSSPEVYGYTF.

This chain links TRBV9 with TRBJ2-6; 7 bases match TRBD2. CDR1 and CDR2 (germline): SGDLS, YYNGEE. Germline trimming cut 3 bases from V and 2 bases from J; bases unmatched to any gene: 8. The CDR3 contains 17 residues. CDR3 loop: CASSELGGSAGANVLTF. The DNA for the CDR3 is TGTGCCAGCAGCGAGCTCGGGGGGAGTGCTGGGGCCAACGTCCTGACTTTC.

The rearrangement joins TRBV18 to TRBJ2-7; 13 bases align to TRBD2. The trim removed 3 bases at V and 8 bases at J, leaving 13 bases unmatched. Germline CDR1 and CDR2: KGHSH and LQKENI. The CDR3 spans 17 residues. The CDR3 nucleotides read TGTGCCAGCTCACCCCCCGGGACTAGCGGGAAGTCCTCAAAGCAGTACTTC. It yields the protein CASSPPGTSGKSSKQYF.

The gene calls are TRBV27 and TRBJ1-2, with D perhaps TRBD1 (6 bases). V shed 6 bases and J shed 5 bases, with 13 bases lying between them. CDR1 and CDR2 (germline): MNHEY, SMNVEV (reference sequence). The CDR3 covers 13 residues. This CDR3 is CASSRGARYGYTF. DNA of the CDR3: TGTGCCAGCAGCCGGGGGGCTAGGTATGGCTACACCTTC.

V usage is TRBV10-3 and J usage is TRBJ2-7; tentatively, D is TRBD1 (5 bases). The germline V gene encodes CDR1 ENHRY and CDR2 SYGVKD. The V gene lost 0 bases and the J gene lost 6 bases, with 9 bases spanning the gap. The CDR3 contains 13 residues. CDR3 DNA sequence: TGTGCCATCAGTGAGTCGCGACAGACCGAGCAGTACTTC. As protein: CAISESRQTEQYF.

Concerning this clone: Other DNA sequences of this sample code for an identical CDR3. This chain joins TRBV27 and TRBJ1-1, with a possible D match to TRBD1 (5 bases). The ends were cut back, 3 bases at V and 1 base at J, with 6 bases in the middle. The CDR3 length is 13 residues. CDR1 and CDR2 (germline): MNHEY, SMNVEV (reference sequence). This CDR3 reads CASSFTGNTEAFF. CDR3 coding DNA: TGTGCCAGCAGTTTCACAGGGAACACTGAAGCTTTCTTT.

This chain connects TRBV7-2 to TRBJ1-5; D is undetermined. Germline CDR1 SGHTA, CDR2 FQGNSA. The CDR3 loop spans 14 amino acids. V was clipped by 1 base and J by 3 bases, with 7 bases between them. CDR3 in DNA: TGTGCCAGCAGCTTAGATCTCAACAATCAGCCCCAGCATTTT. Translating it yields CASSLDLNNQPQHF.

The gene calls are TRBV25-1 and TRBJ2-2, with 8 bases aligning to TRBD1. Germline V gene sequence: CDR1 MGHDK, CDR2 SYGVNS. CDR3 length: 16 residues. V shed 6 bases and J 4 bases; nucleotides not matched to a gene: 10. CDR3 residues: CASSGSQGAVTGELFF. The CDR3, as DNA: TGTGCCAGCAGCGGGAGCCAGGGGGCGGTCACCGGGGAGCTGTTTTTT.

With regard to this clone: Other DNA sequences within the sample encode an identical CDR3. The chain combines TRBV30 with TRBJ1-1; 8 bases line up with TRBD1. V gave up 5 bases and J gave up 1 base; unmatched junction bases: 3. Germline-derived CDR1 and CDR2 are GTSNPN and SVGIG (reference sequence). The CDR3 loop spans 13 amino acids. CDR3 sequence: CAWGQGGNTEAFF. In nucleotides, the CDR3 is TGTGCCTGGGGACAGGGAGGGAACACTGAAGCTTTCTTT.

On this clone: Other DNA sequences in this sample translate to the same CDR3. The rearrangement links TRBV18 to TRBJ2-6; D not resolved. The CDR3 is 14 amino acids. V gave up 0 bases and J gave up 4 bases, with 4 bases separating them. Per the germline V gene, CDR1 is KGHSH and CDR2 is LQKENI. The DNA for the CDR3 is TGTGCCAGCTCACCACCGACAGGGGCCAACGTCCTGACTTTC. Translating it yields CASSPPTGANVLTF.

V gene TRBV29-1 combines with J gene TRBJ2-1, with D unresolved. V dropped 2 bases and J dropped 4 bases, with 3 bases sitting between them. The germline gives CDR1 SQVTM, CDR2 ANQGSEA. The length of the CDR3 is 11 residues. The CDR3 nucleotides read TGCAGCGTTGAAAAATACAATGAGCAGTTCTTC. Translating gives CSVEKYNEQFF.

The J gene is TRBJ1-2, the V gene TRBV27, with D unresolved. V was pared by 3 bases and J by 4 bases, with 9 bases between. Germline lookup yields CDR1 MNHEY and CDR2 SMNVEV (reference sequence). The length of the CDR3 is 13 residues. CDR3 in DNA: TGTGCCAGCAGTTTGGGTAGGCTCTATGGCTACACCTTC. This gives the protein CASSLGRLYGYTF.

The chain links TRBV2 to TRBJ2-7; no clear D gene. This CDR3 region has 13 residues. Trimming stripped 1 base from V and 2 bases from J, with 6 bases between. Germline V gene sequence: CDR1 SNHLY, CDR2 FYNNEI. CDR3 sequence reads: CASSEDGAYEQYF. The CDR3 DNA reads as TGTGCCAGCAGTGAAGATGGGGCCTACGAGCAGTACTTC.

The CDR3 DNA reads TGTGCCAGCACCCTTGGAAACTATGGCTACACCTTC. Amino acids: CASTLGNYGYTF. The chain has TRBV5-6 and TRBJ1-2; D not certain. The CDR3 spans 12 residues. Germline V gene lookup returns CDR1 SGHDT and CDR2 YYEEEE. V lost 6 bases and J 2 bases, leaving 8 bases between the germline ends. The complete variable domain, with remaining parts taken from reference TRBV5-6 and TRBJ1-2, reads DAGVTQSPTHLIKTRGQQVTLRCSPKSGHDTVSWYQQALGQGPQFIFQYYEEEERQRGNFPDRFSGHQFPNYSSELNVNALLLGDSALYLCASTLGNYGYTFGSGTRLTVV.

CDR3 amino acids: CSVSSRPAEFF. In DNA form, the CDR3 reads TGCAGCGTTTCGTCCCGGCCAGCGGAGTTCTTC. This chain connects TRBV29-1 to TRBJ2-1; a possible D gene is TRBD2 (5 bases). Germline CDR1 SQVTM, CDR2 ANQGSEA. Trimming took off 5 bases at V and 14 bases at J, with 16 bases between the two ends. CDR3 size: 11 residues.

This chain links TRBV5-1 with TRBJ2-2; TRBD1 aligns across 12 bases. This CDR3 has 18 amino acids. Germline CDR1 is SGHRS and CDR2 is YFSETQ. V shed 0 bases and J 1 base; nucleotides not matched to a gene: 4. The CDR3 region has the DNA TGCGCCAGCAGCTTGGAGGGGACAGGGGGCGTGAACACCGGGGAGCTGTTTTTT. It specifies CASSLEGTGGVNTGELFF.

This rearrangement joins TRBV2 to TRBJ1-2; unclear D gene. The germline V gene has CDR1 SNHLY and CDR2 FYNNEI. This CDR3 comprises 18 residues. Between the trimmed V and J ends, which lost 7 bases and 3 bases, there was a span of 27 bases. CDR3 nucleotide sequence: TGTGCCAGCACCTTTATTGTAGGGAAGGAGGACCTTTACTATGGCTACACCTTC. Translation gives CASTFIVGKEDLYYGYTF.

This clone came up a few times. CDR3 protein: CASSPTKTGNNKAGELFF. The DNA of the CDR3 is TGTGCCAGCAGCCCTACTAAGACAGGGAATAATAAGGCCGGGGAGCTGTTTTTT. The rearrangement uses TRBV5-6 and TRBJ2-2; 7 bases fit TRBD1. After removal of 4 bases from V and 6 bases from J, the junction contained 18 bases not matched to a gene. Germline CDR1 is SGHDT and CDR2 is YYEEEE. CDR3 length equals 18 residues.

This chain joins TRBV14 and TRBJ2-7, with no clear D. This CDR3 is built from 13 residues. Per the germline V gene, CDR1 is SGHDN and CDR2 is FVKESK. Trimming pared 3 bases from V and 0 bases from J, leaving 6 bases between. The chain's CDR3 is CASSQAGSYEQYF. The CDR3 DNA reads as TGTGCCAGCAGCCAGGCAGGCTCCTACGAGCAGTACTTC.

The chain employs TRBV10-3 and TRBJ2-7; D unclear. V was cut by 10 bases and J by 5 bases, with 12 bases left in between. CDR3 length: 11 amino acids. From germline, CDR1 is ENHRY and CDR2 SYGVKD. CDR3 residues: CATGGDDEQYF. Here the CDR3 DNA reads TGTGCCACGGGCGGTGATGACGAGCAGTACTTC.

The chain uses TRBV5-1 and TRBJ2-6; D is unclear. From germline, CDR1 is SGHRS and CDR2 YFSETQ. The CDR3 extends over 17 amino acids. V was clipped by 4 bases and J by 0 bases, with 14 bases between them. The CDR3 reads CASSTSRVDSGANVLTF. CDR3 nucleotides: TGCGCCAGCAGCACGTCAAGGGTTGACTCTGGGGCCAACGTCCTGACTTTC.

In nucleotides, the CDR3 is TGCAGTGCTAGTAGGCAGCCTGAAGCTTTCTTT. Translation gives CSASRQPEAFF. The chain couples TRBV20-1 to TRBJ1-1; D gene uncertain. The CDR3 runs to 11 residues. The ends were cut back, 3 bases at V and 6 bases at J, with 8 bases in the middle. Germline assignment: CDR1 DFQATT and CDR2 SNEGSKA (reference sequence).

The chain employs TRBV5-4 and TRBJ1-1; TRBD1 is a possible D gene (5 bases). The ends were cut back, 4 bases at V and 0 bases at J, with 13 bases in the middle. This CDR3 is built from 15 residues. CDR1 and CDR2 from the germline V gene are SGHNT and YYREEE (reference sequence). The CDR3 loop is CASSPSGLMNTEAFF. The CDR3 nucleotides are TGTGCCAGCAGCCCCTCGGGACTGATGAACACTGAAGCTTTCTTT.

There are a few counts of this clone. The chain couples TRBV11-3 to TRBJ2-1; TRBD2 agrees at 9 bases. The CDR3 has 16 residues. After removal of 5 bases from V and 2 bases from J, the junction contained 7 bases not matched to a gene. Germline CDR1 reads SGHNT; CDR2 reads YENEEA. The CDR3 DNA follows: TGTGCCAGCAGCCTCCCGGGACTAGCAGCCTACAATGAGCAGTTCTTC. It is translated as CASSLPGLAAYNEQFF.